Included here is one TCR beta chain sequence, with context. Its antigen is still unknown. This specimen comes from a study of T cell responses to AZD1222 COVID-19 vaccine. Study-level points and caveats: Repertoires in all cases were sampled only once the peak T cell response had passed.

The junction had 8 bases not matched to a gene; V was cut back by 5 bases and J by 4 bases. Germline CDR1 reads LNHDA; CDR2 reads SQIVND (reference sequence). This CDR3 has 15 residues. Method: immunoSEQ multiplex PCR; TCRdb's copy keeps in-frame clones and lacks some. This table has approximately 93,000 clones, approximately 89% appearing once. The chain carries TRBV19 and TRBJ2-1; 7 bases fit TRBD1. The source is an adult who received the AZD1222 COVID-19 vaccine. This material consisted of peripheral blood, taken 28 days after the second AZD1222 dose. As DNA, the CDR3 is TGTGCCAGTAGTCGGCCCCGGGACAGATACAATGAGCAGTTCTTC. This encodes CASSRPRDRYNEQFF. Based on the CDR3 plus reference TRBV19 and TRBJ2-1, the full variable domain is DGGITQSPKYLFRKEGQNVTLSCEQNLNHDAMYWYRQDPGQGLRLIYYSQIVNDFQKGDIAEGYSVSREKKESFPLTVTSAQKNPTAFYLCASSRPRDRYNEQFFGPGTRLTVL.